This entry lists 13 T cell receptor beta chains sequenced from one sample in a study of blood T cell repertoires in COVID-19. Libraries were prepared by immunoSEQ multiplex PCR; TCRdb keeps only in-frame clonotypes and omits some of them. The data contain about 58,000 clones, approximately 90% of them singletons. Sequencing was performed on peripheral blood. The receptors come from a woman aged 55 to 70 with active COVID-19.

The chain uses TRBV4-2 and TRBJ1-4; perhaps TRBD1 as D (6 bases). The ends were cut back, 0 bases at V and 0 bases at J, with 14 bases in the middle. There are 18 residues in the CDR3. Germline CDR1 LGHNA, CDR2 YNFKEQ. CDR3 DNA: TGTGCCAGCAGCCAAGATGGTGGGGGGGGCTCAACTAATGAAAAACTGTTTTTT. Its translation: CASSQDGGGGSTNEKLFF.

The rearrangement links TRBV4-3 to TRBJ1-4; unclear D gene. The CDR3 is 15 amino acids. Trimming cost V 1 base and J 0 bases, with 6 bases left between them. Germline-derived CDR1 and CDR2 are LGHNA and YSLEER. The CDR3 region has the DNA TGCGCCAGCAGCCAAGGCCCTACAACTAATGAAAAACTGTTTTTT. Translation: CASSQGPTTNEKLFF.

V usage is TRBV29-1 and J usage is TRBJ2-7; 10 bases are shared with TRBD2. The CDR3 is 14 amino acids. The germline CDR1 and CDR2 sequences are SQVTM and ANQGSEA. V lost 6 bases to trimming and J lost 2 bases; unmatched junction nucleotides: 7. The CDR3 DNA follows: TGCAGCGTCAAAGCGGGGGGGCCGGCCTACGAGCAGTACTTC. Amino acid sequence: CSVKAGGPAYEQYF.

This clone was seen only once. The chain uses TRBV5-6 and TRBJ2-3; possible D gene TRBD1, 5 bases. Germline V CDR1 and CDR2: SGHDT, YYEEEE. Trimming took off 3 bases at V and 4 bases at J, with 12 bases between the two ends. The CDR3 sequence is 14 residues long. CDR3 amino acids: CASSYTGRADTQYF. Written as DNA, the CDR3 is TGTGCCAGCAGCTATACAGGACGGGCAGATACGCAGTATTTT.

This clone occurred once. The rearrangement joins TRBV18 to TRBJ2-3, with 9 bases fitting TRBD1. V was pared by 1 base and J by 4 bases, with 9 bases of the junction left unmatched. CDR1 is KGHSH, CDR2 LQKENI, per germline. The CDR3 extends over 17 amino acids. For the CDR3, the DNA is TGTGCCAGCTCACCACGGGACAGGGCCGGGTCCTCAGATACGCAGTATTTT. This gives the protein CASSPRDRAGSSDTQYF.

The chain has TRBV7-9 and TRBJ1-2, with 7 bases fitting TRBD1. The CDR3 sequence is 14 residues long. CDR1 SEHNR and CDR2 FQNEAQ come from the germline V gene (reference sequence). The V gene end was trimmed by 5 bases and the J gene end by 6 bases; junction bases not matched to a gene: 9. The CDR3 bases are TGTGCCAGCAGCCTACCCACAGGGGCCCATGGCTACACCTTC. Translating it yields CASSLPTGAHGYTF. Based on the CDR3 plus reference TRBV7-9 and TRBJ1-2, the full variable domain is DTGVSQNPRHKITKRGQNVTFRCDPISEHNRLYWYRQTLGQGPEFLTYFQNEAQLEKSRLLSDRFSAERPKGSFSTLEIQRTEQGDSAMYLCASSLPTGAHGYTFGSGTRLTVV.

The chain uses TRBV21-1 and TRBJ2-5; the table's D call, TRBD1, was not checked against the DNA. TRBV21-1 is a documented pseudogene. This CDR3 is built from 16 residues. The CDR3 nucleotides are TGTGCCAGCAGCAAATCGGGTCCCGACAGGCGGGAGACCCAGTACTTC. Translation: CASSKSGPDRRETQYF.

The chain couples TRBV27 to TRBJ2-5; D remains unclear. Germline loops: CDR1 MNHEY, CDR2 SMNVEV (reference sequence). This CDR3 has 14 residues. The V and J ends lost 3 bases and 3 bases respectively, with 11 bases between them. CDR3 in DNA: TGTGCCAGCAGTTTGAACTGGTTAGAAGAGACCCAGTACTTC. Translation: CASSLNWLEETQYF.

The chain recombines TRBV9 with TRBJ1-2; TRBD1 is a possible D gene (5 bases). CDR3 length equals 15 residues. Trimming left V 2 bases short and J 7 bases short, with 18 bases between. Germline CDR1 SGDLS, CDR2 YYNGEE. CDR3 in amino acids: CASSVIDSVNVGYTF. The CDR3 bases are TGTGCCAGCAGCGTTATAGACAGCGTCAATGTTGGCTACACCTTC.

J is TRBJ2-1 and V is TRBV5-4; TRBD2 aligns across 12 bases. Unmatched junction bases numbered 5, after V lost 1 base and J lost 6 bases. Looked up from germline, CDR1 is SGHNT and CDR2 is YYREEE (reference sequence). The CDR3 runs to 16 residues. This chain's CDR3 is CASSLFGTSGFNEQFF. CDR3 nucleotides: TGTGCCAGCAGCTTGTTTGGGACTAGCGGGTTCAATGAGCAGTTCTTC.

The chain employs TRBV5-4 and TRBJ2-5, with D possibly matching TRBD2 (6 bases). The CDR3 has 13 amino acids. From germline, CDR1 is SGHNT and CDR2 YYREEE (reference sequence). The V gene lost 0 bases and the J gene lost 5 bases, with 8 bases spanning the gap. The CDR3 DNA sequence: TGTGCCAGCAGCTTGGGGAGGGTTGAGACCCAGTACTTC. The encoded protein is CASSLGRVETQYF.

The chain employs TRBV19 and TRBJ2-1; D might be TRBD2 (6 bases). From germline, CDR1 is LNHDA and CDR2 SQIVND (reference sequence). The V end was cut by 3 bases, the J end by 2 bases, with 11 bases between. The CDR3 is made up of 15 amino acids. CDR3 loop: CASSISGRAYNEQFF. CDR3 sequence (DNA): TGTGCCAGTAGTATTAGCGGCCGGGCCTACAATGAGCAGTTCTTC.

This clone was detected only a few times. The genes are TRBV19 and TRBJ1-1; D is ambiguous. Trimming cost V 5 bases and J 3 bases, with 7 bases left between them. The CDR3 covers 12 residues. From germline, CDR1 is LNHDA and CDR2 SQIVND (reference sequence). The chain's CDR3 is CASSRPDTEAFF. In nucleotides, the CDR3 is TGTGCCAGTAGTCGTCCGGACACTGAAGCTTTCTTT.